These 3 T cell receptor beta chains were sequenced from one sample in a study of T cells after yellow fever vaccination. A single record per CDR3 protein comes from TCRdb applying MiXCR to the 5' RACE reads. The sample lists approximately 250,000 distinct CDR3 sequences, 3.6% occurring once. The sequencing here drew on PBMCs, taken 15 days after the yellow fever booster vaccination. These receptors all come from a man younger than 35 who received the YFV17D yellow fever vaccine.

This clonotype was seen at least ten times. The rearrangement joins TRBV7-9 to TRBJ2-7; weak D call: TRBD1 (7 bases). This CDR3 region has 14 residues. With 1 base removed from V and 3 bases from J, the gap between germline ends came to 10 bases. Germline assignment: CDR1 SEHNR and CDR2 FQNEAQ (reference sequence). The CDR3 spells CASSLGGTDYEQYF. CDR3 coding DNA: TGTGCCAGCAGCTTAGGCGGGACAGACTACGAGCAGTACTTC.

The gene calls are TRBV20-1 and TRBJ1-6; perhaps TRBD1 as D (5 bases). The V gene's germline CDR1 is DFQATT and CDR2 SNEGSKA (reference sequence). The germline V and J ends were trimmed by 5 bases and 9 bases, with 14 bases remaining between them. The CDR3 has 13 residues. Here the CDR3 reads CSALGGGSSPLHF. The CDR3 nucleotides are TGCAGTGCTCTGGGGGGGGGGAGTTCACCCCTCCACTTT.

The sample holds many counts of this clonotype. The CDR3 bases are TGTGCCAGCAGCCCCTACAGTGCAGATACGCAGTATTTT. This encodes CASSPYSADTQYF. The rearrangement links TRBV7-9 to TRBJ2-3; D uncertain. The CDR3 runs 13 residues. Germline V gene lookup returns CDR1 SEHNR and CDR2 FQNEAQ (reference sequence). The V end lost 5 bases, the J end lost 4 bases, and 10 bases lay between the germline ends.